This T cell receptor (beta chain) was observed in a study of T cell responses to AZD1222 COVID-19 vaccine. Trimming left V 5 bases short and J 1 base short, with 6 bases between. This CDR3 is built from 13 residues. Germline V gene sequence: CDR1 SGHTA, CDR2 FQGNSA. Repertoires were generated with immunoSEQ multiplex PCR, while TCRdb's copy carries only in-frame clones and drops some. The table includes around 130,000 clones, 80% to 95% detected once. The receptor was derived from an adult who received the AZD1222 COVID-19 vaccine. Material: peripheral blood, obtained 28 days after the second AZD1222 dose. The chain links TRBV7-2 to TRBJ1-5; no firm D call. The CDR3 sequence is CASSPDSNQPQHF. The CDR3 nucleotides are TGTGCCAGCAGCCCCGACAGCAATCAGCCCCAGCATTTT.